This TCR beta chain was recovered during a study of blood T cell repertoires in COVID-19 (dated by TCRdb to the early 2020s). Regarding the study in general: Samples from collaborators originated in the United States, Italy and Spain and spanned both the acute and convalescent phases of COVID-19. The material from the prospective study consisted of cDNA or gDNA derived from T cells, B-cell-depleted T cells, or PBMCs. The dataset comprised deeply sampled blood TCRbeta repertoires from subjects exposed to, actively infected with, or recovered from COVID-19. The repertoires were released in a freely available public database intended as a resource for research on the immune response to SARS-CoV-2. The samples were drawn from two sources: the first 160 participants of the ongoing ImmuneRACE study, and over 1,000 subjects contributed by 6 global collaborators. The sample metadata nearly always contained a de-identified subject ID, COVID-19 status, age in years and sex. Where available, HLA class I and class II types were taken from metadata supplied by the sample provider and were not determined by assay-based typing.

To note about this clone: Its antigen target is currently unknown. Base qualities are not provided; no much larger clone lies one nucleotide away.

The CDR3 holds 16 amino acids from the cysteine to the phenylalanine. Only CDR3 DNA remains: 48 bases, in frame from the first base. According to the germline V gene (reference sequence), CDR1 reads WNHNN and CDR2 reads SYGVQD. The junction shows trimming of 3 bases on V and 2 bases on J, and the gene matches do not reach 7 bases of it. Overall results and qualifications from the work: Clinical and demographic metadata were provided uncurated, with the amount varying by source and participant.

Whole blood was collected in K2EDTA tubes by collaborating institutions according to the institutions' own protocols. For TCRbeta analysis, collaborator samples were shipped as frozen whole blood, as isolated PBMCs, or as DNA extracted from either sample type. TCRbeta CDR3 regions were amplified from genomic DNA by means of the immunoSEQ Assay, a bias-controlled multiplex PCR. Turning to the authors' computational methods: Nucleated cell counts per sample were estimated from amplification of reference gene primers within the assay. Sequence reads were collapsed and filtered to measure the absolute abundance of every unique TCRbeta CDR3 rearrangement. Productive Simpson clonality was computed per sample as the square root of Simpson's diversity index over productive rearrangements. TCRdb retrieved this table from immuneACCESS and kept in-frame rearrangements only. Not all clones are present; in checked studies, unresolved V genes account for under half, and no reason is known for the remainder. D and trimming were read from the DNA, whereas the V and J calls and clone size are those reported in that table. For this sample the table gives roughly 130,000 clones, of which just under 85% were detected only once. The ten biggest clones cover around 15% of the sample.

The sequence was obtained from a woman in her 50s with acute or convalescent COVID-19. The sequencing sample was made of peripheral blood. The sequence links TRBV10-1 to TRBJ2-3; the central 8 bases match TRBD1. The DNA reads as follows: TGCGCCAGCAGTGACAGGGGGCGATCACTCACAGATACGCAGTATTTT. This translates into CASSDRGRSLTDTQYF.